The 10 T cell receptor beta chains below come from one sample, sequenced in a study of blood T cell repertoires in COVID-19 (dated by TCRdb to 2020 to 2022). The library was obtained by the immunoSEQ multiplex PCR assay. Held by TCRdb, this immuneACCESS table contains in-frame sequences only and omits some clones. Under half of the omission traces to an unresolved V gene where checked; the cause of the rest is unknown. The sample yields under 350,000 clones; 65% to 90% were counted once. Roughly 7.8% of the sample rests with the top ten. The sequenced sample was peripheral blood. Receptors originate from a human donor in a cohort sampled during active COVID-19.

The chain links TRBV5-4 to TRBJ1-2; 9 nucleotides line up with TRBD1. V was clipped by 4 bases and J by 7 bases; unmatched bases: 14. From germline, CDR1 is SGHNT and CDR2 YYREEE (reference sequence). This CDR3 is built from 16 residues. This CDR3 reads CASSITTPGQGSGYTF. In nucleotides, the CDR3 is TGTGCCAGCAGCATTACTACCCCGGGACAGGGCTCTGGCTACACCTTC.

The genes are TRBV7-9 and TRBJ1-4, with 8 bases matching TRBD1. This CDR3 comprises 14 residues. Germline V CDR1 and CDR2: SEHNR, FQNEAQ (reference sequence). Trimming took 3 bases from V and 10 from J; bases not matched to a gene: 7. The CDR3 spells CASSFRGRGAKLFF. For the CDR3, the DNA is TGTGCCAGCAGCTTCAGGGGGCGCGGGGCAAAACTGTTTTTT.

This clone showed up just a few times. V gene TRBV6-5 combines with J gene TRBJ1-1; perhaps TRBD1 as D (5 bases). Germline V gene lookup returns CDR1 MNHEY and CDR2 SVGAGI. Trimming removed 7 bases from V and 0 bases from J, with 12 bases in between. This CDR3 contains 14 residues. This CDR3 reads CASTMTAMNTEAFF. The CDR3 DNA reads TGTGCCAGCACGATGACAGCTATGAACACTGAAGCTTTCTTT.

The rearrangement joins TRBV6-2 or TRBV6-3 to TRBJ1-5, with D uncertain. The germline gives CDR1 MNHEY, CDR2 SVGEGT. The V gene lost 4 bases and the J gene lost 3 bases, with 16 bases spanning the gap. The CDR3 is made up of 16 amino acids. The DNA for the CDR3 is TGTGCCAGCAGTTCCGGGTCGCGACGTAACAATCAGCCCCAGCATTTT. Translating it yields CASSSGSRRNNQPQHF.

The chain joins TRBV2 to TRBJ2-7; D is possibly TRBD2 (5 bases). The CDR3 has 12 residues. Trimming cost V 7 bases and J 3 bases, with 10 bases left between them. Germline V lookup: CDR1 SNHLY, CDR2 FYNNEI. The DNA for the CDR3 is TGTGCCAGCAAAGCAGGAGGCTACGAGCAGTACTTC. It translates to CASKAGGYEQYF.

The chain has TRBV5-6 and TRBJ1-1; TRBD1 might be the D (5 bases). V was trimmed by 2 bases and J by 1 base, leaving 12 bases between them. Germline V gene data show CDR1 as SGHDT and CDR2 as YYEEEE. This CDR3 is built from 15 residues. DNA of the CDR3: TGTGCCAGCAGCTTCGGCAGGGATGGGAACACTGAAGCTTTCTTT. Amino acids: CASSFGRDGNTEAFF.

CDR3 DNA: TGTGCCAGCAGCAACTATTTGAACACTGAAGCTTTCTTT. Translated: CASSNYLNTEAFF. This rearrangement joins TRBV7-3 to TRBJ1-1; D not certain. The V gene's germline CDR1 is SGHTA and CDR2 FQGTGA. V lost 5 bases and J 0 bases, leaving 7 bases between the germline ends. The CDR3 length is 13 residues.

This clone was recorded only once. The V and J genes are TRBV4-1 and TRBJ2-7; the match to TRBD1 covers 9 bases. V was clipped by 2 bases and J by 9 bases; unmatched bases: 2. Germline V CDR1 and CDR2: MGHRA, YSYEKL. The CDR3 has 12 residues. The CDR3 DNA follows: TGCGCCAGCAGCCAAACAGGGGGCGGGCAGTACTTC. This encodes CASSQTGGGQYF.

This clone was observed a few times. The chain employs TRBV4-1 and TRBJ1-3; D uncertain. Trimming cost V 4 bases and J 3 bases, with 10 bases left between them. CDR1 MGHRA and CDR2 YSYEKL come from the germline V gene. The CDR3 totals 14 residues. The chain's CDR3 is CASSPTGIGNTIYF. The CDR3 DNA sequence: TGCGCCAGCAGCCCGACGGGGATTGGAAACACCATATATTTT.

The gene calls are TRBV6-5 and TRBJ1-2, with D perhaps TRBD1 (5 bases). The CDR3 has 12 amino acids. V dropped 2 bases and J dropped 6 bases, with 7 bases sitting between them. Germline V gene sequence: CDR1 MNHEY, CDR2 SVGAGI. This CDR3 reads CASSYGGNGYTF. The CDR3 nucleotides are TGTGCCAGCAGTTACGGGGGGAATGGCTACACCTTC.